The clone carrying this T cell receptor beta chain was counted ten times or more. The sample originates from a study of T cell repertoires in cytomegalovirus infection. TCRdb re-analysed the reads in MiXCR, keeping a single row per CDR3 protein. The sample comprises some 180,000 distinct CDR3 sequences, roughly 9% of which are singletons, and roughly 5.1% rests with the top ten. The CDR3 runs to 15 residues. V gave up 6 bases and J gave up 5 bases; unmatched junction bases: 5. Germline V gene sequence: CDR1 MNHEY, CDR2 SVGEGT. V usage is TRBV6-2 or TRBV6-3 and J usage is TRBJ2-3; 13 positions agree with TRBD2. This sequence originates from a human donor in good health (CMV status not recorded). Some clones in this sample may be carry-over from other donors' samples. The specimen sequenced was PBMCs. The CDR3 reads CASSPGLAGRDTQYF. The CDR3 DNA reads TGTGCCAGCAGCCCGGGACTAGCGGGAAGAGATACGCAGTATTTT.